A selection of T cell receptor beta chains follows, all from one sample in a study of cytomegalovirus exposure and HLA in healthy donors. TCRdb keeps only in-frame clones here, not all; method: immunoSEQ multiplex PCR. The sample lists about 94,000 clones, around two thirds occurring once. The specimen was PBMCs. The receptors were gathered from a young man in good health and CMV-seronegative. Both conserved end residues are part of each CDR3. Each record gives: J gene, CDR3 length, clone size, D gene, V gene, CDR3 DNA, CDR3 protein. D genes are given only for firm matches. Not all rows give a size; the values are once, few, many and, for expanded clones, a class.

J gene: TRBJ1-5
CDR3 length: 13
clone size: .
D gene: .
V gene: TRBV19
CDR3 DNA: TGTGCCAGTAGTCAGGATAGCAATCAGCCCCAGCATTTT
CDR3 protein: CASSQDSNQPQHF

J gene: TRBJ2-7
CDR3 length: 13
clone size: .
D gene: .
V gene: TRBV29-1
CDR3 DNA: TGCAGCGTTCAAGGGGACATACCTTACGAGCAGTACTTC
CDR3 protein: CSVQGDIPYEQYF

J gene: TRBJ2-1
CDR3 length: 17
clone size: .
D gene: TRBD2
V gene: TRBV2
CDR3 DNA: TGTGCCAGCAGTGAACTTATAACTAGCGGGTCTTACAATGAGCAGTTCTTC
CDR3 protein: CASSELITSGSYNEQFF

J gene: TRBJ2-1
CDR3 length: 15
clone size: .
D gene: .
V gene: TRBV4-2
CDR3 DNA: TGTGCCAGCAGCCCGACAGTTAGTAGGTACAATGAGCAGTTCTTC
CDR3 protein: CASSPTVSRYNEQFF

J gene: TRBJ2-1
CDR3 length: 17
clone size: .
D gene: TRBD2
V gene: TRBV19
CDR3 DNA: TGTGCCAGTAGTATAGTTCGCGGGGACTACCTCCTGAATGAGCAGTTCTTC
CDR3 protein: CASSIVRGDYLLNEQFF

J gene: TRBJ2-7
CDR3 length: 13
clone size: few
D gene: .
V gene: TRBV7-2
CDR3 DNA: TGTGCCAGCAGCTTAGCGGCCTCCTACGAGCAGTACTTC
CDR3 protein: CASSLAASYEQYF

J gene: TRBJ1-2
CDR3 length: 13
clone size: .
D gene: TRBD1
V gene: TRBV15
CDR3 DNA: TGTGCCACCAGCTGGGACAGGGGCCATGGCTACACCTTC
CDR3 protein: CATSWDRGHGYTF

J gene: TRBJ1-5
CDR3 length: 14
clone size: .
D gene: .
V gene: TRBV7-9
CDR3 DNA: TGTGCCAGCAGCTTACAGGAAGGTAATCAGCCCCAGCATTTT
CDR3 protein: CASSLQEGNQPQHF

J gene: TRBJ2-7
CDR3 length: 14
clone size: .
D gene: .
V gene: TRBV4-2
CDR3 DNA: TGTGCCAGCAGCCAGCCCACGGGAACCTACGAGCAGTACTTC
CDR3 protein: CASSQPTGTYEQYF

J gene: TRBJ2-1
CDR3 length: 15
clone size: .
D gene: TRBD2
V gene: TRBV6-4
CDR3 DNA: TGTGCCAGCAGTACTACTAGCGGGGGATACAATGAGCAGTTCTTC
CDR3 protein: CASSTTSGGYNEQFF

J gene: TRBJ1-1
CDR3 length: 14
clone size: .
D gene: TRBD1
V gene: TRBV9
CDR3 DNA: TGTGCCAGCAGCGAGGGGACAGGGTGGACTGAAGCTTTCTTT
CDR3 protein: CASSEGTGWTEAFF

J gene: TRBJ2-2
CDR3 length: 19
clone size: few
D gene: .
V gene: TRBV18
CDR3 DNA: TGTGCCAGCTCACCAGGCTTTTGGACTCCCCAAATAAACACCGGGGAGCTGTTTTTT
CDR3 protein: CASSPGFWTPQINTGELFF

J gene: TRBJ1-1
CDR3 length: 14
clone size: .
D gene: .
V gene: TRBV6-5
CDR3 DNA: TGTGCCAGCAGTTACACGACAACGAACACTGAAGCTTTCTTT
CDR3 protein: CASSYTTTNTEAFF

J gene: TRBJ1-4
CDR3 length: 14
clone size: .
D gene: .
V gene: TRBV19
CDR3 DNA: TGTGCCAGTGGTCGTAGACAGCCAAATGAAAAACTGTTTTTT
CDR3 protein: CASGRRQPNEKLFF

J gene: TRBJ2-3
CDR3 length: 15
clone size: .
D gene: .
V gene: TRBV2
CDR3 DNA: TGTGCCAGTTCACGGCGCGGTCAGGGGACAGATACGCAGTATTTT
CDR3 protein: CASSRRGQGTDTQYF

J gene: TRBJ1-5
CDR3 length: 15
clone size: few
D gene: .
V gene: TRBV7-2
CDR3 DNA: TGTGCCAGCAGCCCTGTAAGGGGAAGGAATCAGCCCCAGCATTTT
CDR3 protein: CASSPVRGRNQPQHF

J gene: TRBJ2-7
CDR3 length: 14
clone size: few
D gene: .
V gene: TRBV10-3
CDR3 DNA: TGTGCCATCGCCCCCTCACAGATGATTCACGAGCAGTACTTC
CDR3 protein: CAIAPSQMIHEQYF

J gene: TRBJ1-3
CDR3 length: 15
clone size: .
D gene: TRBD1
V gene: TRBV4-3
CDR3 DNA: TGCGCCAGCAGCCAAGGTACAGGGGGCGAAAACACCATATATTTT
CDR3 protein: CASSQGTGGENTIYF

J gene: TRBJ1-2
CDR3 length: 12
clone size: .
D gene: .
V gene: TRBV19
CDR3 DNA: TGTGCCAGTACGGTGACTGGGGCTGGCTACACCTTC
CDR3 protein: CASTVTGAGYTF

J gene: TRBJ2-3
CDR3 length: 9
clone size: .
D gene: .
V gene: TRBV29-1
CDR3 DNA: TGCAGCGTTAGCGAGGGGCAGTATTTT
CDR3 protein: CSVSEGQYF

J gene: TRBJ1-2
CDR3 length: 15
clone size: .
D gene: TRBD1
V gene: TRBV9
CDR3 DNA: TGTGCCAGCAGCGCCCTGCCGGGACAGGGGAATGGCTACACCTTC
CDR3 protein: CASSALPGQGNGYTF

J gene: TRBJ1-1
CDR3 length: 13
clone size: few
D gene: .
V gene: TRBV5-1
CDR3 DNA: TGCGCCAGCAAACTACAGGAGAACACTGAAGCTTTCTTT
CDR3 protein: CASKLQENTEAFF

J gene: TRBJ2-1
CDR3 length: 16
clone size: .
D gene: TRBD2
V gene: TRBV10-3
CDR3 DNA: TGTGCCATCGGGGTCCGTGGTGCTAGCGGTTACAATGAGCAGTTCTTC
CDR3 protein: CAIGVRGASGYNEQFF

J gene: TRBJ2-7
CDR3 length: 13
clone size: .
D gene: .
V gene: TRBV29-1
CDR3 DNA: TGCAGCGTGGGGACACCGGGCTTAGACGAGCAGTACTTC
CDR3 protein: CSVGTPGLDEQYF

J gene: TRBJ2-7
CDR3 length: 16
clone size: .
D gene: TRBD1
V gene: TRBV27
CDR3 DNA: TGTGCCAGCAGCCCAACCGAACCGGGACAGGTCGACGAGCAGTACTTC
CDR3 protein: CASSPTEPGQVDEQYF

J gene: TRBJ2-2
CDR3 length: 14
clone size: .
D gene: .
V gene: TRBV7-2
CDR3 DNA: TGTGCCAGCAGCTTACTCCGGGGCACCGGGGAGCTGTTTTTT
CDR3 protein: CASSLLRGTGELFF

J gene: TRBJ2-6
CDR3 length: 16
clone size: .
D gene: .
V gene: TRBV30
CDR3 DNA: TGTGCCTGGAGTCAGGGATCCCCGTCTGGGGCCAACGTCCTGACTTTC
CDR3 protein: CAWSQGSPSGANVLTF

J gene: TRBJ2-1
CDR3 length: 15
clone size: .
D gene: TRBD2
V gene: TRBV18
CDR3 DNA: TGTGCCAGCTCACCATGGCGGGGGGGGTCTAATGAGCAGTTCTTC
CDR3 protein: CASSPWRGGSNEQFF

J gene: TRBJ2-2
CDR3 length: 13
clone size: .
D gene: .
V gene: TRBV19
CDR3 DNA: TGTGCCAGTAGTATAGGGAGGGCTGGGGAGCTGTTTTTT
CDR3 protein: CASSIGRAGELFF

J gene: TRBJ2-7
CDR3 length: 12
clone size: .
D gene: .
V gene: TRBV7-2
CDR3 DNA: TGTGCCAGCAGCTTATTTATGTACGAGCAGTACTTC
CDR3 protein: CASSLFMYEQYF

J gene: TRBJ2-5
CDR3 length: 15
clone size: .
D gene: .
V gene: TRBV4-2
CDR3 DNA: TGTGCCAGCAGCCCTCCCGGCAGGGTCGAGGAGACCCAGTACTTC
CDR3 protein: CASSPPGRVEETQYF

J gene: TRBJ1-1
CDR3 length: 13
clone size: .
D gene: .
V gene: TRBV18
CDR3 DNA: TGTGCCAGCTCACCGGGAGTGGTGGGTGAAGCTTTCTTT
CDR3 protein: CASSPGVVGEAFF

J gene: TRBJ2-5
CDR3 length: 15
clone size: .
D gene: .
V gene: TRBV5-6
CDR3 DNA: TGTGCCAGCAGCTTGCTATGGGTTAGCACAGAGACCCAGTACTTC
CDR3 protein: CASSLLWVSTETQYF

J gene: TRBJ1-1
CDR3 length: 15
clone size: .
D gene: .
V gene: TRBV19
CDR3 DNA: TGTGCCAGTAGTAAAAATTCCGGAGTCAACACTGAAGCTTTCTTT
CDR3 protein: CASSKNSGVNTEAFF

J gene: TRBJ1-1
CDR3 length: 16
clone size: .
D gene: .
V gene: TRBV15
CDR3 DNA: TGTGCCACCAGCAGAGGTAGATCGGGGATGAACACTGAAGCTTTCTTT
CDR3 protein: CATSRGRSGMNTEAFF

J gene: TRBJ2-7
CDR3 length: 14
clone size: few
D gene: TRBD1
V gene: TRBV6-5
CDR3 DNA: TGTGCCAGCAATGAAAGGGGCAGGGGGTACGAGCAGTACTTC
CDR3 protein: CASNERGRGYEQYF

J gene: TRBJ2-1
CDR3 length: 16
clone size: .
D gene: .
V gene: TRBV10-3
CDR3 DNA: TGTGCCATCAGTGTCTTTACTACCCAAAATTACAATGAGCAGTTCTTC
CDR3 protein: CAISVFTTQNYNEQFF

J gene: TRBJ1-6
CDR3 length: 19
clone size: .
D gene: TRBD1
V gene: TRBV27
CDR3 DNA: TGTGCCAGCAGTTCCTTACACACCGAGAGACAGGGGTGGCGTTCACCCCTCCACTTT
CDR3 protein: CASSSLHTERQGWRSPLHF

J gene: TRBJ2-5
CDR3 length: 13
clone size: .
D gene: TRBD1
V gene: TRBV6-1
CDR3 DNA: TGTGCCAGCAGAGACAGGGGGCGGGAGACCCAGTACTTC
CDR3 protein: CASRDRGRETQYF

J gene: TRBJ2-5
CDR3 length: 12
clone size: .
D gene: TRBD1
V gene: TRBV10-3
CDR3 DNA: TGTGCCACCAACAGGGGGCAAGAGACCCAGTACTTC
CDR3 protein: CATNRGQETQYF

J gene: TRBJ2-1
CDR3 length: 15
clone size: .
D gene: TRBD2
V gene: TRBV6-4
CDR3 DNA: TGTGCCAGCAGAGAAGCGGGAGCGTCCTACAATGAGCAGTTCTTC
CDR3 protein: CASREAGASYNEQFF

J gene: TRBJ1-1
CDR3 length: 15
clone size: .
D gene: .
V gene: TRBV6-6
CDR3 DNA: TGTGCCAGCAGTTACTCCGGGCAGGGCCACACTGAAGCTTTCTTT
CDR3 protein: CASSYSGQGHTEAFF